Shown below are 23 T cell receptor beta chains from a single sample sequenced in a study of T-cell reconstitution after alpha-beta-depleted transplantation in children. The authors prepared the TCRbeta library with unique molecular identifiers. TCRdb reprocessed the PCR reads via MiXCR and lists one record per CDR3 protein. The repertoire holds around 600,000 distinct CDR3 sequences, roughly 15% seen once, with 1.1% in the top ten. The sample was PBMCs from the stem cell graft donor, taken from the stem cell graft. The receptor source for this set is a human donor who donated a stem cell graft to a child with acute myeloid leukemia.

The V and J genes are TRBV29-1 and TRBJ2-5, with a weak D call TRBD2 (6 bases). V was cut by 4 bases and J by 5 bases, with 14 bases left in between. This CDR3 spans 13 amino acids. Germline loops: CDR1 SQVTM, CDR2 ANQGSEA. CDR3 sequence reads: CSVVVRAGETQYF. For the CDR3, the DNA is TGCAGCGTTGTCGTCAGGGCGGGGGAGACCCAGTACTTC.

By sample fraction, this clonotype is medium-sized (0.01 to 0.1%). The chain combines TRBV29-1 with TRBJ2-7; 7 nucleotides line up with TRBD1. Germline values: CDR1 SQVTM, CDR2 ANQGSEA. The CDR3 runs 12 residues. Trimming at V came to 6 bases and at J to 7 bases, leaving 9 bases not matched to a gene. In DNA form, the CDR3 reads TGCAGCGTCGCAACTCCGGGACAGGAGCAGTACTTC. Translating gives CSVATPGQEQYF.

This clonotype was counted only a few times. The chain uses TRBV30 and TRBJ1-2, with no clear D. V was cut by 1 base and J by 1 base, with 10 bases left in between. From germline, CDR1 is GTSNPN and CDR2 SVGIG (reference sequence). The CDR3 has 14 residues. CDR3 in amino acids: CAWSGTGFNYGYTF. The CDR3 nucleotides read TGTGCCTGGAGTGGGACGGGTTTTAACTATGGCTACACCTTC.

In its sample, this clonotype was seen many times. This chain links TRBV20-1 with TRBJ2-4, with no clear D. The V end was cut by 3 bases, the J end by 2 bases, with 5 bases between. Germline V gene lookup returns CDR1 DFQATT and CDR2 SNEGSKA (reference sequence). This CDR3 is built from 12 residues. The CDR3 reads CSARLTKNIQYF. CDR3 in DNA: TGCAGTGCTAGGTTAACCAAAAACATTCAGTACTTC.

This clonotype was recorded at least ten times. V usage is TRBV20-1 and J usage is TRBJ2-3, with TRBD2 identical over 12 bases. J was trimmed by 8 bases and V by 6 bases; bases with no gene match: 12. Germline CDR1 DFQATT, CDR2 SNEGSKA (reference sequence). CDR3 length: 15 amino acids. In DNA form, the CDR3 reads TGCAGTGCACCAAGTCTAGCGGGGGGGCGGGGTACGCAGTATTTT. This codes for CSAPSLAGGRGTQYF.

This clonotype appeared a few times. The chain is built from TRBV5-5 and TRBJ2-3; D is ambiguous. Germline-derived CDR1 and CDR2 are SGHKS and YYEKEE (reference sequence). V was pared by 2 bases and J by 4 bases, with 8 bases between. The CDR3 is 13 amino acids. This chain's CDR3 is CASSFIGADTQYF. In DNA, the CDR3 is TGTGCCAGCAGCTTCATTGGGGCAGATACGCAGTATTTT.

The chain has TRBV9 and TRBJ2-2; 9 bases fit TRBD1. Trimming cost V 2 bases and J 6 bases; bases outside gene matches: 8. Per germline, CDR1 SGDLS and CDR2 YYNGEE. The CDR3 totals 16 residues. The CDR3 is CASSVSGTGMAGELFF. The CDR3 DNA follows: TGTGCCAGCAGCGTCTCCGGGACAGGGATGGCCGGGGAGCTGTTTTTT.

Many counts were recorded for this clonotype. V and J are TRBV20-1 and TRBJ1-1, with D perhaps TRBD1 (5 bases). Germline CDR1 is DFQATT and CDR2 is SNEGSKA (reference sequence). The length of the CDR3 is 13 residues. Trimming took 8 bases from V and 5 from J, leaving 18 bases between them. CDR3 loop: CSPFRAGMTEAFF. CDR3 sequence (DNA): TGCAGTCCCTTTCGGGCAGGGATGACTGAAGCTTTCTTT.

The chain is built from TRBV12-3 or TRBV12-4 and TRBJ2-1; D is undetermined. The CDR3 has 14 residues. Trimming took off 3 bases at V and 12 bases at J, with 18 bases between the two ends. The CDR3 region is CASSFIGPKGGQFF. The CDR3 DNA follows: TGTGCCAGCAGTTTTATCGGACCCAAGGGTGGGCAGTTCTTC.

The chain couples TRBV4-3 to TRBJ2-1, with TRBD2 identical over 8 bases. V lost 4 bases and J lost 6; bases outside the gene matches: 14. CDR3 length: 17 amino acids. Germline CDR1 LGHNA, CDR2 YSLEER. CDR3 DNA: TGCGCCAGCAGCCCTTGGGGAGATAGCGGGGACCTCAATGAGCAGTTCTTC. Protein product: CASSPWGDSGDLNEQFF.

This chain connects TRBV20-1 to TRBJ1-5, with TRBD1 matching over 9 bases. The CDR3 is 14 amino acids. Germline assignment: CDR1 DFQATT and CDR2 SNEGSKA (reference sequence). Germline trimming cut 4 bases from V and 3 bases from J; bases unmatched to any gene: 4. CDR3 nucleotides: TGCAGTGCTATCGGACAGGGGATCAATCAGCCCCAGCATTTT. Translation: CSAIGQGINQPQHF.

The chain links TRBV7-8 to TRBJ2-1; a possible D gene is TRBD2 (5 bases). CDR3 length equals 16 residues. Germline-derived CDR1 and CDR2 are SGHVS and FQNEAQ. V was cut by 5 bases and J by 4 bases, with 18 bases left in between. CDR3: CASSLTRSGAYNEQFF. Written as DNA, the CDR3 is TGTGCCAGCAGCCTCACTAGGAGCGGTGCATACAATGAGCAGTTCTTC.

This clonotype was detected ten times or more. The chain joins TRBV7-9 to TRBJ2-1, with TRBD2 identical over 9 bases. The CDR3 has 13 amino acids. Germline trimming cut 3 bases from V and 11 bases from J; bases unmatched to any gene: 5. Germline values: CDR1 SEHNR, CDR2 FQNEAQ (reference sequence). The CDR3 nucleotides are TGTGCCAGCAGCTTCTCTAGCGGGGAGAAGCAGTTCTTC. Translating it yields CASSFSSGEKQFF.

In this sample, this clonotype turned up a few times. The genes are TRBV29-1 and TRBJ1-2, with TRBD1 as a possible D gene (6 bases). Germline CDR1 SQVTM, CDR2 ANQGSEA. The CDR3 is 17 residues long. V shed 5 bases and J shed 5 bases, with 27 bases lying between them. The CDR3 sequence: CSVLNKFPGHLVYGYTF. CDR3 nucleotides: TGCAGCGTTTTAAATAAATTTCCGGGACACCTTGTATATGGCTACACCTTC.

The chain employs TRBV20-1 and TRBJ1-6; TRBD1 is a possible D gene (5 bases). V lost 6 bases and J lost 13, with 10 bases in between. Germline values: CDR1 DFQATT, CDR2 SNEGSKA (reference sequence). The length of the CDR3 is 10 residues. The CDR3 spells CSAPRGPLHF. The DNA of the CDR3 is TGCAGTGCCCCTAGGGGTCCCCTCCACTTT.

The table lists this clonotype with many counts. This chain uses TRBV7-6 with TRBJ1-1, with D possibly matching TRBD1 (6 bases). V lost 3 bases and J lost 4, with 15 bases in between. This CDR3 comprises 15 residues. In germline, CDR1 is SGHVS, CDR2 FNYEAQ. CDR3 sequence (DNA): TGTGCCAGCAGCTTGGGGGAGGGGGGACGCACTGAAGCTTTCTTT. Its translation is CASSLGEGGRTEAFF.

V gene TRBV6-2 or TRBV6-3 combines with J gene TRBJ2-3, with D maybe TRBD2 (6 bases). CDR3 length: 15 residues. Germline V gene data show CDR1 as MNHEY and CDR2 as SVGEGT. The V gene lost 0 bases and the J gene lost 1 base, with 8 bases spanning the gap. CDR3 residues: CASSYSTRGTDTQYF. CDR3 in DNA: TGTGCCAGCAGTTACTCGACTAGGGGCACAGATACGCAGTATTTT.

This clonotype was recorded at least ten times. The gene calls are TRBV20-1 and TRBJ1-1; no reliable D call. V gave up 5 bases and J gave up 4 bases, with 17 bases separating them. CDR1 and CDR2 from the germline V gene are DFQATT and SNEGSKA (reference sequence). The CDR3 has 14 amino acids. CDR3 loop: CSAPSFRRSTEAFF. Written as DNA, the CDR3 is TGCAGTGCTCCGAGCTTCCGAAGAAGCACTGAAGCTTTCTTT.

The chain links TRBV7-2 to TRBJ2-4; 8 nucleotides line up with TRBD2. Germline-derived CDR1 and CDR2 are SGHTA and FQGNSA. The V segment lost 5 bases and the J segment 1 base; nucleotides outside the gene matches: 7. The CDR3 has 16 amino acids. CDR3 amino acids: CASSAPGLAAKNIQYF. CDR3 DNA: TGTGCCAGCAGCGCTCCAGGACTAGCCGCCAAAAACATTCAGTACTTC.

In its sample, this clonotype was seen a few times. The CDR3 here is CASSRTDGANTGELFF. The CDR3 DNA sequence: TGCGCCAGCAGCCGCACCGACGGAGCGAACACCGGGGAGCTGTTTTTT. The chain employs TRBV4-1 and TRBJ2-2, with D uncertain. V was trimmed by 4 bases and J by 0 bases, leaving 12 bases between them. The CDR3 runs 16 residues. From germline, CDR1 is MGHRA and CDR2 YSYEKL.

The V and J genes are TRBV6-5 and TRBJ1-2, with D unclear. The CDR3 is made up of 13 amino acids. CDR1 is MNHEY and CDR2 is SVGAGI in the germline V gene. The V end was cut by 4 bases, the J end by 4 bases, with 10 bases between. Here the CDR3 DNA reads TGTGCCAGCAGTTGGGAAAGGGCCTATGGCTACACCTTC. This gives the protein CASSWERAYGYTF.

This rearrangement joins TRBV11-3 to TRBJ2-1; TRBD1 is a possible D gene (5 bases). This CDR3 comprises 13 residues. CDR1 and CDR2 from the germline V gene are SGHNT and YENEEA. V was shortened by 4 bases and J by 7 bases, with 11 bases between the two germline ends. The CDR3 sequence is CASSSQERNEQFF. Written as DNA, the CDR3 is TGTGCCAGCAGCTCACAGGAGAGAAATGAGCAGTTCTTC.

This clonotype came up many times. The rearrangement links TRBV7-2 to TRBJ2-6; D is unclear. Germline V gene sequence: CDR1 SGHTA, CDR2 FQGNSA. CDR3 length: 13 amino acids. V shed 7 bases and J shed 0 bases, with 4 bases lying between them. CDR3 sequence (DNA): TGTGCCAGCACCCGCTCTGGGGCCAACGTCCTGACTTTC. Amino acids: CASTRSGANVLTF.